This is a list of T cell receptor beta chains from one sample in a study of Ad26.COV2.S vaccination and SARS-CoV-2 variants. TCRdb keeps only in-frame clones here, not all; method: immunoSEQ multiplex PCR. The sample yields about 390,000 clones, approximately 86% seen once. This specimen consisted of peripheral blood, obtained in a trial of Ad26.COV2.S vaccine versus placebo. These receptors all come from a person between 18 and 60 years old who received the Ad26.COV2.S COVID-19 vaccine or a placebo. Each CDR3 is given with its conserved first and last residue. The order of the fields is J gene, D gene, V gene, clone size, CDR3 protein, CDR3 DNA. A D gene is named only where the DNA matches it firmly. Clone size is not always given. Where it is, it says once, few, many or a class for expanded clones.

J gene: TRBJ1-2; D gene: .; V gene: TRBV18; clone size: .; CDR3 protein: CASSPTRGAYGYTF; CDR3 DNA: TGTGCCAGCTCACCGACGAGAGGGGCCTATGGCTACACCTTC
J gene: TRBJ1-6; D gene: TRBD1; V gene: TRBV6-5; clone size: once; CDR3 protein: CASSYAQGASPLHF; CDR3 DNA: TGTGCCAGCAGTTACGCACAGGGGGCTTCACCCCTCCACTTT
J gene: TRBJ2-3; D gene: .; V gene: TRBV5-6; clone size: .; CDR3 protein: CASSLELAGYTDTQYF; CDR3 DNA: TGTGCCAGCAGCTTGGAACTAGCAGGGTACACAGATACGCAGTATTTT
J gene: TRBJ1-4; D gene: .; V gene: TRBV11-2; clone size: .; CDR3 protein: CASSLAYRGPNEKLFF; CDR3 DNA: TGTGCCAGCAGCTTAGCCTACCGAGGGCCTAATGAAAAACTGTTTTTT
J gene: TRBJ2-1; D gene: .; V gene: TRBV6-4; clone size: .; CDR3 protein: CASNQNSLGNEQFF; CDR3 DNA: TGTGCCAGCAATCAAAATAGCCTGGGCAATGAGCAGTTCTTC
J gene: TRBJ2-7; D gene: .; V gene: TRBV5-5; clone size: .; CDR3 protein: CASSLGYRGSYEQYF; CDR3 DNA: TGTGCCAGCAGCTTGGGTTATAGGGGCTCCTACGAGCAGTACTTC
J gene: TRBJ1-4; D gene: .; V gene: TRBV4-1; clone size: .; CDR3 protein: CASSQAGFKNEKLFF; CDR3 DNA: TGCGCCAGCAGCCAAGCGGGGTTCAAAAATGAAAAACTGTTTTTT
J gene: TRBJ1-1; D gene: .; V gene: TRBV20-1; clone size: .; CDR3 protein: CSASSRDLEAFF; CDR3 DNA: TGCAGTGCTAGTTCCAGAGATCTTGAAGCTTTCTTT
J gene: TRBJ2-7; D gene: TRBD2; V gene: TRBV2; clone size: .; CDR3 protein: CASSPGLAGYEQYF; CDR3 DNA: TGTGCCAGCAGCCCGGGACTAGCGGGATACGAGCAGTACTTC
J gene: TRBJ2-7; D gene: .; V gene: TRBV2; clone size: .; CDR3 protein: CASSVGQSSFYEQYF; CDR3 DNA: TGTGCCAGCAGTGTCGGACAGAGCTCATTCTACGAGCAGTACTTC
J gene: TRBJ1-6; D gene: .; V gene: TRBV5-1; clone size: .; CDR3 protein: CASSPGLQGINSPLHF; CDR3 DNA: TGCGCCAGCAGCCCAGGACTACAGGGAATCAATTCACCCCTCCACTTT
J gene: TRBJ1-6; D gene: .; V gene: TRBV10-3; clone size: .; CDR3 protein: CAISDQEGSYNSPLHF; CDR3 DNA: TGTGCCATCAGTGACCAGGAGGGCTCCTATAATTCACCCCTCCACTTT
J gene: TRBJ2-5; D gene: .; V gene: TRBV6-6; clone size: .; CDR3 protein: CASSYSGGQETQYF; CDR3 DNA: TGTGCCAGCAGTTACTCGGGGGGTCAAGAGACCCAGTACTTC
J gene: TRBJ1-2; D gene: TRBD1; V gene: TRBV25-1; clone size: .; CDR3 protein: CASSESEDRVGYGYTF; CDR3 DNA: TGTGCCAGCAGTGAATCGGAAGACAGGGTAGGGTATGGCTACACCTTC